The clone carrying this T cell receptor beta chain appeared a few times. What it binds is unknown. Authors' processing steps: Researchers built a distant-metastasis classifier for papillary thyroid cancer that drew on CDR3 differences across clinicopathological groups. TCRdb re-called the PCR reads through MiXCR. For this entry, the V and J calls and clone size follow TCRdb and not the study's own pipeline. The data show tens of thousands of clones, with around an eighth seen just once and around a quarter held by the top ten. None of the patients had undergone any treatment ahead of thyroid surgery. These data are taken from a study of metastatic and nonmetastatic thyroid tumors. Study-wide background: Patients with malignant and benign thyroid disease provided blood and tumor or nodule tissue, whose repertoires were compared.

Germline V gene lookup returns CDR1 LNHDA and CDR2 SQIVND (reference sequence). With 0 bases removed from V and 5 bases from J, the gap between germline ends came to 8 bases. The CDR3 consists of 13 residues. Overall study findings and caveats: In blood and tumor, TCR beta diversity was reportedly significantly higher in malignant thyroid tumors than in benign nodules.

The chain combines TRBV19 with TRBJ2-7; D not resolved. The TCR was taken from a female donor with papillary thyroid cancer or a benign thyroid nodule (not recorded which). Some clones in this sample may be carry-over from other donors' samples. Sample: blood. CDR3: CASSIEPRDEQYF. The DNA for the CDR3 is TGTGCCAGTAGTATAGAACCTAGGGACGAGCAGTACTTC. Full variable domain (outside the CDR3, taken from reference TRBV19 and TRBJ2-7): DGGITQSPKYLFRKEGQNVTLSCEQNLNHDAMYWYRQDPGQGLRLIYYSQIVNDFQKGDIAEGYSVSREKKESFPLTVTSAQKNPTAFYLCASSIEPRDEQYFGPGTRLTVT.